This T cell receptor (beta chain) emerged from a study of siplizumab effects on memory and regulatory T cells. The study's findings and limits: Poor capture below about 10^-5 frequency left most alloreactive clones unmapped to unstimulated subsets. The apparent diversity of naive T cells exceeded that of memory cells, and naive T cells seemed to make a major contribution to the alloresponse.

For this clone: Its antigen is unknown.

After removal of 4 bases from V and 0 bases from J, the junction contained 5 bases not matched to a gene. Germline lookup yields CDR1 KGHSY and CDR2 FQNENV. This CDR3 contains 16 residues. Generated by immunoSEQ multiplex PCR, the TCRdb table keeps only in-frame clones and is missing some. Found here are approximately 100,000 clones, about 90% of them singletons; the top ten hold about 0.7%. The sequencing input was Tregs sorted from blood. This receptor was taken from a human donor in good health. The rearrangement links TRBV16 to TRBJ2-3; 9 nucleotides align to TRBD1. CDR3 amino acids: CASSRTGEESTDTQYF. CDR3 bases: TGTGCCAGCAGCCGGACAGGGGAGGAAAGCACAGATACGCAGTATTTT.